This is a list of T cell receptor beta chains from one sample in a study of cytomegalovirus exposure and HLA in healthy donors. TCRdb's table, derived via immunoSEQ multiplex PCR, lists solely in-frame clones and lacks some. The sample includes under 150,000 clones, approximately 80% of them seen just once. Sample: PBMCs. All receptors derive from a man aged 25-45 years in good health and CMV-seronegative. Both conserved end residues are part of each CDR3. The order of the fields is J gene, D gene, V gene, clone size, CDR3 DNA, CDR3 protein. A D gene is named only where the DNA matches it firmly. Not all rows give a size; the values are once, few, many and, for expanded clones, a class.

j_call: TRBJ1-6
d_call: TRBD1
v_call: TRBV5-4
clone_size: NA
cdr3_nt: TGTGCCCATTCAATCAGACCGGGACAGAATTCACCCCTCCACTTT
cdr3_aa: CAHSIRPGQNSPLHF

j_call: TRBJ1-4
d_call: TRBD1
v_call: TRBV5-6
clone_size: NA
cdr3_nt: TGTGCCAGCAGCTTCGGGCAGGGGGGAACTAATGAAAAACTGTTTTTT
cdr3_aa: CASSFGQGGTNEKLFF

j_call: TRBJ1-1
d_call: NA
v_call: TRBV6-4
clone_size: NA
cdr3_nt: TGTGCCAGCAGTGACGAGTTGAACACTGAAGCTTTCTTT
cdr3_aa: CASSDELNTEAFF

j_call: TRBJ1-5
d_call: TRBD1
v_call: TRBV7-9
clone_size: few
cdr3_nt: TGTGCCAGCAGCTTAGGCGGGACAGGGGTGAGCAATCAGCCCCAGCATTTT
cdr3_aa: CASSLGGTGVSNQPQHF

j_call: TRBJ1-1
d_call: TRBD1
v_call: TRBV5-4
clone_size: NA
cdr3_nt: TGTGCCAGCAGCTTGGGGGGACAGGGAAATTTTGGCACTGAAGCTTTCTTT
cdr3_aa: CASSLGGQGNFGTEAFF

j_call: TRBJ1-1
d_call: NA
v_call: TRBV4-2
clone_size: NA
cdr3_nt: TGTGCCAGCAGCCAGGAAGACCCAGGGTGGAGCACTGAAGCTTTCTTT
cdr3_aa: CASSQEDPGWSTEAFF

j_call: TRBJ2-3
d_call: TRBD2
v_call: TRBV27
clone_size: NA
cdr3_nt: TGTGCCAGCAGTTCTAGCGGGGAGACAGATACGCAGTATTTT
cdr3_aa: CASSSSGETDTQYF

j_call: TRBJ2-3
d_call: NA
v_call: TRBV19
clone_size: NA
cdr3_nt: TGTGCCAGTAGTAACCGGGACTTCACCACAGATACGCAGTATTTT
cdr3_aa: CASSNRDFTTDTQYF

j_call: TRBJ1-2
d_call: NA
v_call: TRBV6-5
clone_size: NA
cdr3_nt: TGTGCCAGCAGTAGGGGTAACTATGGCTACACCTTC
cdr3_aa: CASSRGNYGYTF

j_call: TRBJ2-7
d_call: NA
v_call: TRBV19
clone_size: NA
cdr3_nt: TGTGCCAGTAGTCGGGACAATACCTACGAGCAGTACTTC
cdr3_aa: CASSRDNTYEQYF

j_call: TRBJ2-3
d_call: NA
v_call: TRBV6-6
clone_size: NA
cdr3_nt: TGTGCCAGCAGTTACGAGCCCGCTAGCACAGATACGCAGTATTTT
cdr3_aa: CASSYEPASTDTQYF

j_call: TRBJ1-5
d_call: TRBD1
v_call: TRBV27
clone_size: NA
cdr3_nt: TGTGCCAGCCAACCGGGACAGGGGGCTCAACAGCCCCAGCATTTT
cdr3_aa: CASQPGQGAQQPQHF

j_call: TRBJ2-1
d_call: TRBD1
v_call: TRBV9
clone_size: NA
cdr3_nt: TGTGCCAGCAGCGCTCCAGGGGGACAGGGATACAATGAGCAGTTCTTC
cdr3_aa: CASSAPGGQGYNEQFF

j_call: TRBJ1-1
d_call: NA
v_call: TRBV6-5
clone_size: NA
cdr3_nt: TGTGCCAGCAGTTTTTCAGGGCGAAGGGCTGAAGCTTTCTTT
cdr3_aa: CASSFSGRRAEAFF

j_call: TRBJ1-1
d_call: NA
v_call: TRBV5-1
clone_size: few
cdr3_nt: TGCGCCAGCAGCTTGGCCTTTCGGGGAATTTCTGAAGCTTTCTTT
cdr3_aa: CASSLAFRGISEAFF

j_call: TRBJ2-5
d_call: NA
v_call: TRBV10-3
clone_size: NA
cdr3_nt: TGTGCCATCAGCCCGGACCAAGGGGGGACCCAGTACTTC
cdr3_aa: CAISPDQGGTQYF

j_call: TRBJ1-4
d_call: NA
v_call: TRBV27
clone_size: NA
cdr3_nt: TGTGCCAGCAGTTTGGGAGCGCAGGGGCAACTGTTTTTT
cdr3_aa: CASSLGAQGQLFF

j_call: TRBJ1-1
d_call: NA
v_call: TRBV6-5
clone_size: few
cdr3_nt: TGTGCCAGCGGTAGGGGAACTGAAGCTTTCTTT
cdr3_aa: CASGRGTEAFF

j_call: TRBJ2-3
d_call: NA
v_call: TRBV7-2
clone_size: NA
cdr3_nt: TGTGCCAGCAGCTTCCCCAGTATCGTAGATACGCAGTATTTT
cdr3_aa: CASSFPSIVDTQYF

j_call: TRBJ2-3
d_call: NA
v_call: TRBV2
clone_size: once
cdr3_nt: TGTGCCAGCAGTGCCGGAGAAGCTAGCACAGATACGCAGTATTTT
cdr3_aa: CASSAGEASTDTQYF

j_call: TRBJ1-1
d_call: TRBD1
v_call: TRBV6-5
clone_size: few
cdr3_nt: TGTGCCAGCAGTTACGTAGGGGGCGGCACTGAAGCTTTCTTT
cdr3_aa: CASSYVGGGTEAFF

j_call: TRBJ1-3
d_call: TRBD1
v_call: TRBV4-2
clone_size: few
cdr3_nt: TGTGCCAGCAGCCAAGATGGGGGACAGACTTCTGGAAACACCATATATTTT
cdr3_aa: CASSQDGGQTSGNTIYF

j_call: TRBJ1-1
d_call: NA
v_call: TRBV6-6
clone_size: NA
cdr3_nt: TGTGCCAGCAGCTTGTTCAACACTGAAGCTTTCTTT
cdr3_aa: CASSLFNTEAFF

j_call: TRBJ1-2
d_call: TRBD1
v_call: TRBV29-1
clone_size: NA
cdr3_nt: TGCAGCGCCGGGACAGCTAACTATGGCTACACCTTC
cdr3_aa: CSAGTANYGYTF

j_call: TRBJ2-1
d_call: NA
v_call: TRBV27
clone_size: few
cdr3_nt: TGTGCCAGCAGTTGGGGGGGCCACAATGAGCAGTTCTTC
cdr3_aa: CASSWGGHNEQFF

j_call: TRBJ2-1
d_call: NA
v_call: TRBV27
clone_size: once
cdr3_nt: TGTGCCAGCAGCACGACTAGGGGCAATGAGCAGTTCTTC
cdr3_aa: CASSTTRGNEQFF

j_call: TRBJ1-3
d_call: NA
v_call: TRBV11-2
clone_size: few
cdr3_nt: TGTGCCAGCAGCTTTACAGGGTCCGGGGGAAACACCATATATTTT
cdr3_aa: CASSFTGSGGNTIYF